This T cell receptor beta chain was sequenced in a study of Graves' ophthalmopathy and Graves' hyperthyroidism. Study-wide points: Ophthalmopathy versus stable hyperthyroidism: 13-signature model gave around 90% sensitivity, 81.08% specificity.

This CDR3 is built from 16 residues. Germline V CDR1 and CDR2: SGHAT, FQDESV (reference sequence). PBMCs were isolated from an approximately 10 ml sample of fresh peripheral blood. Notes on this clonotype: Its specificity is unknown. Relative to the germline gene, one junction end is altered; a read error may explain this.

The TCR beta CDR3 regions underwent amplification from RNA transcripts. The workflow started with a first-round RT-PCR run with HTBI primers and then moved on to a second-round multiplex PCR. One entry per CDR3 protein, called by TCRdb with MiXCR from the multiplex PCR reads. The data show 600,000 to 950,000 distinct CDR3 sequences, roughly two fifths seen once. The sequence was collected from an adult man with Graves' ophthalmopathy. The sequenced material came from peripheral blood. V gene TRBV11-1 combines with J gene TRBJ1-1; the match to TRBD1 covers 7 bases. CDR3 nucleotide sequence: TGTGCCAGCAGTTTCCGGGGCCCACAGGGGAACACAGAAGCTTTCTTT. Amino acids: CASSFRGPQGNTEAFF.